This T cell receptor (beta chain) was documented in a study of beta chain features in type 1 diabetes. Findings of the study overall: Across all four CD4+ subsets, people with type 1 diabetes showed modestly shorter TCRB CDR3s.

A note on this clone: Its antigen is still unknown.

The study reverse transcribed the entire isolated RNA, so it sequenced expressed TCRB transcripts. Using immunoSEQ multiplex PCR, the repertoire was profiled, and TCRdb retains in-frame clones only, with some absent. The sample consists of 250,000 to 300,000 clones, about 13% of them appearing once. V was clipped by 2 bases and J by 1 base, with 11 bases between them. Germline V lookup: CDR1 SGHTA, CDR2 FQGNSA. The CDR3 loop spans 15 amino acids. The sequence was collected from a young man with type 1 diabetes. Sequenced input: naive CD4+ T cells from blood. The gene calls are TRBV7-2 and TRBJ1-1; D unresolved. CDR3 protein: CASSLQLTTNTEAFF. CDR3 bases: TGTGCCAGCAGCTTACAGTTAACTACGAACACTGAAGCTTTCTTT.